This TCR beta chain was obtained from a study of T cells after yellow fever vaccination. The CDR3 loop spans 17 amino acids. Germline V gene data show CDR1 as DFQATT and CDR2 as SNEGSKA (reference sequence). The V end was cut by 1 base, the J end by 1 base, with 16 bases between. TCRdb passed the 5' RACE reads through MiXCR, listing each CDR3 protein once. This table holds 550,000 to 750,000 distinct CDR3 sequences, about 13% found once. This material consisted of PBMCs, taken on the day of the yellow fever booster vaccination. The V call is TRBV20-1, the J call TRBJ2-2, with TRBD1 as a possible D gene (5 bases). The receptor's source is a man aged 25 to 40 who received the YFV17D yellow fever vaccine. The DNA of the CDR3 is TGCAGTGCTAGAGTATTCAGGACCCAGGGGAACACCGGGGAGCTGTTTTTT. Translated, it gives CSARVFRTQGNTGELFF.